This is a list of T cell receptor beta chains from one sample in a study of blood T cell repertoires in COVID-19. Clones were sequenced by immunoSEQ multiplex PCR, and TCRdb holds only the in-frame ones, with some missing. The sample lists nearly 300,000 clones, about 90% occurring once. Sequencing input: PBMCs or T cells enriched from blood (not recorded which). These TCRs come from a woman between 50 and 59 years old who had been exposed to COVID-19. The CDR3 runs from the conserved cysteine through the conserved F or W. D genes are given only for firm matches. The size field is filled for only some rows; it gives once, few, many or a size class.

DNA: TGTGCCAGTAGTATAAAGGGACAGGGTCTCAATGAGCAGTTCTTC
CDR3: CASSIKGQGLNEQFF
J: TRBJ2-1
D: TRBD1
size: .
V: TRBV19

DNA: TGCGCCAGCAGCCACGACAGGGGTTTAACAGATACGCAGTATTTT
CDR3: CASSHDRGLTDTQYF
J: TRBJ2-3
D: TRBD1
size: .
V: TRBV5-1

DNA: TGTGCCAGCAGGAGACACGGCACAGATACGCAGTATTTT
CDR3: CASRRHGTDTQYF
J: TRBJ2-3
D: .
size: .
V: TRBV6-5

DNA: TGTGCCAGCAGTTTAGCCCTAGCGGGGCTGAATGAGCAGTTCTTC
CDR3: CASSLALAGLNEQFF
J: TRBJ2-1
D: TRBD2
size: .
V: TRBV27

DNA: TGTGCCAGCAGCCCCAGTACCACAGATACGCAGTATTTT
CDR3: CASSPSTTDTQYF
J: TRBJ2-3
D: .
size: .
V: TRBV7-8

DNA: TGTGCCAGCAGTCAAACCGGCCAGGGGTTGGAGCCCCAGCATTTT
CDR3: CASSQTGQGLEPQHF
J: TRBJ1-5
D: .
size: .
V: TRBV11-2

DNA: TGTGCCAGCTCACCAAAGACAGGGGGGGAGACCCAGTACTTC
CDR3: CASSPKTGGETQYF
J: TRBJ2-5
D: TRBD1
size: .
V: TRBV18

DNA: TGTGCCAGCAGTCGGGGGATGTCCTATGGCTACACCTTC
CDR3: CASSRGMSYGYTF
J: TRBJ1-2
D: .
size: .
V: TRBV6-5

DNA: TGTGCCAGCAGCCTAACGGACAGAAACACTGAAGCTTTCTTT
CDR3: CASSLTDRNTEAFF
J: TRBJ1-1
D: .
size: .
V: TRBV3-1/TRBV3-2

DNA: TGTGCCATCAGTGAGTCGATGACCAGGCTCTACGAGCAGTACTTC
CDR3: CAISESMTRLYEQYF
J: TRBJ2-7
D: .
size: .
V: TRBV10-3

DNA: TGTGCCAGCAGTTACTCGAGGTCGGCGGACACTGAAGCTTTCTTT
CDR3: CASSYSRSADTEAFF
J: TRBJ1-1
D: .
size: .
V: TRBV6-5

DNA: TGTGCCAGCAGGGACAGGGGTGCTAACTATGGCTACACCTTC
CDR3: CASRDRGANYGYTF
J: TRBJ1-2
D: TRBD1
size: once
V: TRBV6-5

DNA: TGTGCCACCAGCACCCTGACAGGGGGAAAGGTCGAAAAACTGTTTTTT
CDR3: CATSTLTGGKVEKLFF
J: TRBJ1-4
D: TRBD1
size: .
V: TRBV15

DNA: TGTGCCAGCAGCTTGCAACTCAATGGCTACACCTTC
CDR3: CASSLQLNGYTF
J: TRBJ1-2
D: .
size: .
V: TRBV5-5

DNA: TGTGCCAGCAGCACACTCCGGACAGACATGAACACTGAAGCTTTCTTT
CDR3: CASSTLRTDMNTEAFF
J: TRBJ1-1
D: .
size: .
V: TRBV7-9

DNA: TGTGCCAGCAGTCGGCAGGGACAGGGGGGACCCCTCCACTTT
CDR3: CASSRQGQGGPLHF
J: TRBJ1-6
D: TRBD1
size: .
V: TRBV28

DNA: TGTGCCAGCAGCTTAGGAGGAAAACTGTTTTTT
CDR3: CASSLGGKLFF
J: TRBJ1-4
D: .
size: .
V: TRBV7-9

DNA: TGTGCCAGCAGCCATACCGGGACAGGGGGGTCCGAGCAGTACTTC
CDR3: CASSHTGTGGSEQYF
J: TRBJ2-7
D: TRBD1
size: .
V: TRBV3-1/TRBV3-2

DNA: TGTGCCAGCAGTCTAGCGGGTGTTGGTTTCTCTGGGGCCAACGTCCTGACTTTC
CDR3: CASSLAGVGFSGANVLTF
J: TRBJ2-6
D: TRBD2
size: .
V: TRBV27

DNA: TGTGCCATCAGTGAGGGGGTGGACAGCTACGAGCAGTACTTC
CDR3: CAISEGVDSYEQYF
J: TRBJ2-7
D: .
size: .
V: TRBV10-3

DNA: TGTGCCACCCTCCGGGACAGGGTCTACGAGCAGTACTTC
CDR3: CATLRDRVYEQYF
J: TRBJ2-7
D: TRBD1
size: .
V: TRBV28